Below, 16 T cell receptor beta chains from the same sample are listed, as sequenced in a study of CD8 T cells in ankylosing spondylitis. In TCRdb, the 5' RACE reads were re-called with MiXCR into one record per CDR3 protein. The sample has 150,000 to 200,000 distinct CDR3 sequences, around 10% seen once. The specimen was blood, either unsorted or a sorted T cell fraction (not recorded which). These receptors originate from a male donor with ankylosing spondylitis or in good health (not recorded which).

In this sample, this clonotype turned up many times. The chain recombines TRBV15 with TRBJ2-3; no clear D. The V end was cut by 1 base, the J end by 0 bases, with 8 bases between. The germline CDR1 and CDR2 sequences are LNHNV and YYDKDF (reference sequence). The CDR3 is 15 amino acids. The CDR3 sequence is CATSRGTSSTDTQYF. DNA of the CDR3: TGTGCCACCAGCAGAGGAACTTCTAGCACAGATACGCAGTATTTT. Looking up the rest from reference TRBV15 and TRBJ2-3 gives the full variable domain: DAMVIQNPRYQVTQFGKPVTLSCSQTLNHNVMYWYQQKSSQAPKLLFHYYDKDFNNEADTPDNFQSRRPNTSFCFLDIRSPGLGDTAMYLCATSRGTSSTDTQYFGPGTRLTVL.

This clonotype has a handful of counts. The chain employs TRBV5-1 and TRBJ1-4, with D tentatively TRBD1 (5 bases). The CDR3 covers 13 residues. Trimming shortened V by 0 bases and J by 6 bases, and 6 bases separated the two germline ends. Per the germline V gene, CDR1 is SGHRS and CDR2 is YFSETQ. The CDR3 DNA sequence: TGCGCCAGCAGCTTGGAAGGGGATGAAAAACTGTTTTTT. This sequence encodes CASSLEGDEKLFF.

This clonotype was detected ten times or more. The chain joins TRBV20-1 to TRBJ1-2; D possibly corresponds to TRBD1 (6 bases). The CDR3 has 11 residues. Between the trimmed V and J ends, which lost 5 bases and 4 bases, there was a span of 8 bases. The germline gives CDR1 DFQATT, CDR2 SNEGSKA (reference sequence). This CDR3 reads CSAPGVYGYTF. CDR3 bases: TGCAGTGCTCCAGGGGTCTATGGCTACACCTTC.

V and J are TRBV6-1 and TRBJ2-7, with a tentative D call TRBD1 (6 bases). V gave up 1 base and J gave up 1 base, with 20 bases separating them. The CDR3 runs 18 residues. Germline V gene sequence: CDR1 MNHNS, CDR2 SASEGT. The CDR3 DNA reads TGTGCCAGCAGTGAAGGGACAGTTGCGGGCTATCGATCCTACGAGCAGTACTTC. Protein sequence: CASSEGTVAGYRSYEQYF.

This clonotype came up a few times. For the CDR3, the DNA is TGTGCCAGCTCACCGAAGGGGAGCCATAATTCACCCCTCCACTTT. Encoded protein: CASSPKGSHNSPLHF. The rearrangement uses TRBV18 and TRBJ1-6, with D perhaps TRBD1 (5 bases). The CDR3 covers 15 residues. Trimming took off 3 bases at V and 5 bases at J, with 11 bases between the two ends. CDR1 is KGHSH, CDR2 LQKENI, per germline. Supplemented by reference TRBV18 and TRBJ1-6, the full variable domain reads NAGVMQNPRHLVRRRGQEARLRCSPMKGHSHVYWYRQLPEEGLKFMVYLQKENIIDESGMPKERFSAEFPKEGPSILRIQQVVRGDSAAYFCASSPKGSHNSPLHFGNGTRLTVT.

The chain is built from TRBV6-1 and TRBJ1-4; a possible D gene is TRBD1 (6 bases). V lost 6 bases and J lost 6, with 20 bases in between. CDR3 length equals 16 residues. Germline loops: CDR1 MNHNS, CDR2 SASEGT. In DNA form, the CDR3 reads TGTGCCAGCAGCCCCTCTTGGAGGGAGGGGGATGAAAAACTGTTTTTT. Translating gives CASSPSWREGDEKLFF.

Ten or more counts support this clonotype. The chain recombines TRBV4-3 with TRBJ1-2; 10 bases are shared with TRBD1. Germline V gene lookup returns CDR1 LGHNA and CDR2 YSLEER. The CDR3 consists of 14 residues. V shed 7 bases, J shed 3 bases, and the junction held 5 bases outside the gene matches. The CDR3 loop reads CASTPGQGYYGYTF. Written as DNA, the CDR3 is TGCGCCAGCACTCCGGGACAGGGGTACTATGGCTACACCTTC.

This CDR3 is CASSSRSNEQFF. The CDR3 region has the DNA TGCGCCAGCAGCTCTAGATCCAATGAGCAGTTCTTC. The chain combines TRBV5-1 with TRBJ2-1; D remains unclear. Per germline, CDR1 SGHRS and CDR2 YFSETQ. The CDR3 extends over 12 amino acids. Trimming removed 3 bases at V and 6 bases at J, with 7 bases between.

The rearrangement uses TRBV7-9 and TRBJ2-7, with 7 bases lining up with TRBD1. CDR3 size: 15 residues. V lost 7 bases and J lost 1; bases outside the gene matches: 10. Germline V gene data show CDR1 as SEHNR and CDR2 as FQNEAQ (reference sequence). CDR3 bases: TGTGCCAGCACCTTGGAAGGGGGCGGATCCTACGAGCAGTACTTC. The encoded protein is CASTLEGGGSYEQYF.

This clonotype was detected many times. The chain recombines TRBV7-9 with TRBJ1-2; D gene uncertain. CDR1 is SEHNR and CDR2 is FQNEAQ in the germline V gene (reference sequence). Trimming shortened V by 1 base and J by 2 bases, and 8 bases separated the two germline ends. The length of the CDR3 is 14 residues. CDR3 loop: CASSLEVRNYGYTF. The CDR3 DNA follows: TGTGCCAGCAGCTTAGAGGTCCGGAACTATGGCTACACCTTC.

This clonotype was picked up a small number of times. This chain uses TRBV6-2 or TRBV6-3 with TRBJ2-1, with D maybe TRBD1 (6 bases). Germline V gene sequence: CDR1 MNHEY, CDR2 SVGEGT. This CDR3 is 20 amino acids long. The V gene lost 2 bases and the J gene lost 0 bases, with 23 bases spanning the gap. The CDR3 DNA follows: TGTGCCAGCAGTTACCCCGGGACAACAACTGATCCAAGCTCCTACAATGAGCAGTTCTTC. Residues: CASSYPGTTTDPSSYNEQFF.

In DNA, the CDR3 is TGTGCCAGCAGCTTGGGGCAGAACTATAATTCACCCCTCCACTTT. This codes for CASSLGQNYNSPLHF. The chain has TRBV5-6 and TRBJ1-6; D unresolved. CDR3 length: 15 amino acids. The V gene's germline CDR1 is SGHDT and CDR2 YYEEEE. V was trimmed by 0 bases and J by 3 bases, leaving 7 bases between them.

This clonotype was observed at least ten times. J is TRBJ1-2 and V is TRBV28; D is ambiguous. The length of the CDR3 is 13 residues. Germline V lookup: CDR1 MDHEN, CDR2 SYDVKM. Trimming pared 5 bases from V and 8 bases from J, leaving 15 bases between. The CDR3 loop is CASSSSQALGYTF. The CDR3 DNA follows: TGTGCCAGCAGTAGCTCCCAGGCCCTAGGCTACACCTTC.

This clonotype was observed many times. CDR3 coding DNA: TGTGCCAGCAGTCCCGGGACTAGTGCCCCAGATACGCAGTATTTT. It encodes CASSPGTSAPDTQYF. The V call is TRBV28, the J call TRBJ2-3; 8 nucleotides match TRBD2. The CDR3 is made up of 15 amino acids. Germline V gene lookup returns CDR1 MDHEN and CDR2 SYDVKM. The trim removed 5 bases at V and 4 bases at J, leaving 8 bases unmatched.

This clonotype was picked up many times. The chain uses TRBV5-1 and TRBJ2-1, with 15 bases aligning to TRBD2. This CDR3 has 18 amino acids. Germline V gives CDR1 SGHRS, CDR2 YFSETQ. Trimming cost V 4 bases and J 0 bases; bases outside gene matches: 5. CDR3 amino acids: CASSPGLAGGRSYNEQFF. CDR3 nucleotide sequence: TGCGCCAGCAGCCCGGGACTAGCGGGAGGCCGCTCCTACAATGAGCAGTTCTTC.

In this sample, this clonotype turned up many times. The rearrangement links TRBV28 to TRBJ2-1, with 8 bases that match TRBD1. The germline gives CDR1 MDHEN, CDR2 SYDVKM. V dropped 1 base and J dropped 8; count of bases not matched to a gene: 1. This CDR3 spans 13 amino acids. The CDR3 here is CASSLSGGDEQFF. The CDR3 DNA reads TGTGCCAGCAGTTTATCAGGGGGCGATGAGCAGTTCTTC.